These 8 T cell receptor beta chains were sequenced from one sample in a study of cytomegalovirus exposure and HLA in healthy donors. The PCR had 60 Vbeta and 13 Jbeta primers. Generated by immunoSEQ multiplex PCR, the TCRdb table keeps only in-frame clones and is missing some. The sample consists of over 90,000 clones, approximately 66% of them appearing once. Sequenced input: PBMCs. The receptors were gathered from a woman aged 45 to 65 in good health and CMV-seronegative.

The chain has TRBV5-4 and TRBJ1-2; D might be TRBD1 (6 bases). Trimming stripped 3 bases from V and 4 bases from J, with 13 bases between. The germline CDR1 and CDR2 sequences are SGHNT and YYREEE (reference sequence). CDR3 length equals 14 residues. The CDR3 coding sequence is TGTGCCAGCAGCTCGGGACAAAAGTCCTATGGCTACACCTTC. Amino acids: CASSSGQKSYGYTF.

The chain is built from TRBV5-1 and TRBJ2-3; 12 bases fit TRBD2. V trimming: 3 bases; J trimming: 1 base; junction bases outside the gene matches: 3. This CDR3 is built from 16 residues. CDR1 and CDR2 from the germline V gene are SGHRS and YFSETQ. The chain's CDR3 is CASSSRTSGGTDTQYF. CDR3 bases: TGCGCCAGCAGCTCTAGGACTAGCGGGGGCACAGATACGCAGTATTTT. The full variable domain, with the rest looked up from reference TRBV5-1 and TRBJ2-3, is KAGVTQTPRYLIKTRGQQVTLSCSPISGHRSVSWYQQTPGQGLQFLFEYFSETQRNKGNFPGRFSGRQFSNSRSEMNVSTLELGDSALYLCASSSRTSGGTDTQYFGPGTRLTVL.

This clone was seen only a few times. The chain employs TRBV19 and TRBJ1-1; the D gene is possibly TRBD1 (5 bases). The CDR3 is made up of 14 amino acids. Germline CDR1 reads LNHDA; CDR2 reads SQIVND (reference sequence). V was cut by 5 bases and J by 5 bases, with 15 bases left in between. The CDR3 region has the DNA TGTGCCAGTAGTTTGGCGGGACGGAGGACTGAAGCTTTCTTT. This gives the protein CASSLAGRRTEAFF.

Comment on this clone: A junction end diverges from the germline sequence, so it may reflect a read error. CDR3 DNA: TGCAGCGTTCACACAGGTACGCAGTATTTT. Residues: CSVHTGTQYF. The genes are TRBV29-1 and TRBJ2-3; D perhaps matches TRBD1 (5 bases). The germline V gene has CDR1 SQVTM and CDR2 ANQGSEA. The CDR3 is 10 residues long.

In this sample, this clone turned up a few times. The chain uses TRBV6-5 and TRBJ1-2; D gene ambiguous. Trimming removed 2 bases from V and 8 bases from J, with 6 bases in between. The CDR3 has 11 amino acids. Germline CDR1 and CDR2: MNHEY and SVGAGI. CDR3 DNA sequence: TGTGCCAGCAGTTACGTCGGGGGCTACACCTTC. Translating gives CASSYVGGYTF.

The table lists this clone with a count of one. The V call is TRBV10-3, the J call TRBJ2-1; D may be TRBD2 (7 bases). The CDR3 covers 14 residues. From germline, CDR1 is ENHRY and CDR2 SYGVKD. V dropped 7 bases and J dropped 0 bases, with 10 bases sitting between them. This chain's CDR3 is CAIKGGDSYNEQFF. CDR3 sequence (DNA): TGTGCCATCAAGGGGGGGGACTCCTACAATGAGCAGTTCTTC.

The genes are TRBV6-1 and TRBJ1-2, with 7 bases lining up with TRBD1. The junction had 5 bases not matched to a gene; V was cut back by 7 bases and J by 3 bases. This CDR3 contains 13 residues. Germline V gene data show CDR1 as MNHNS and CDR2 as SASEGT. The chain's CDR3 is CASMAGGDYGYTF. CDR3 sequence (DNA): TGTGCCAGCATGGCAGGGGGTGACTATGGCTACACCTTC.

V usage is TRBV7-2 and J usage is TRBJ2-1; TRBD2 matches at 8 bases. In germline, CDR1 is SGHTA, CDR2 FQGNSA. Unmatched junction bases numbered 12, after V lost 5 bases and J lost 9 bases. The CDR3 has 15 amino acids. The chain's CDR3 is CASSRGGSGSAEQFF. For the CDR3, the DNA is TGTGCCAGCAGCCGCGGCGGGAGCGGGAGCGCTGAGCAGTTCTTC.